This T cell receptor (beta chain) was sequenced for a study of shared clonotypes between healthy human individuals. Study information: Researchers assigned three CD4 naive, three CD4 memory, two CD8 naive and one CD8 memory plate to each donor. Study results and caveats: Among the subsets, naive ones generally showed larger estimated richness than memory ones.

Running of the assay took place at deep level. Method: immunoSEQ multiplex PCR; TCRdb's copy keeps in-frame clones and lacks some. The sample lists 2,500,000 or so clones; approximately 94% were seen once. V was clipped by 0 bases and J by 4 bases, with 10 bases between them. CDR1 and CDR2 (germline): LGHNA, YSLEER. This CDR3 region has 15 residues. With regard to this clone: Its antigen is unidentified.

The chain links TRBV4-3 to TRBJ2-1, with no clear D. The clonotype comes from a man younger than 30 in good health. Some clones in this sample may be carry-over from other donors' samples. The sequenced sample was naive CD4+ T cells from PBMCs. This sample's subset: CD45RA+ positively selected. In DNA, the CDR3 is TGCGCCAGCAGCCAAGATAGGCTACCATACAATGAGCAGTTCTTC. The encoded protein is CASSQDRLPYNEQFF.